This section outlines one T cell receptor beta chain sequence together with its context. It has no known antigen specificity. The sample holds no much larger clone one base away, and base qualities are not on file. Unstimulated Tregs (CD4+CD25+CD127-), CD4+ non-Tregs (CD4+CD25-), CD4 and CD8 cells were FACS-sorted from thawed PBMCs. Blood from healthy controls was obtained either as purchased buffy coats or from healthy volunteers. Healthy control blood was processed by Ficoll density gradient to PBMCs and cryopreserved; patient PBMCs were collected before and after transplant. For TCRbeta CDR3 sequencing, genomic DNA from the sorted cells was extracted using the QIAGEN DNeasy Blood and Tissue Kit. High-throughput TCRbeta CDR3 sequencing was carried out commercially through immunoSEQ, with PCR amplification with bias correction and internal controls included. The original methods were these. Unique productive TCRbeta sequences were defined by CDR3 nucleotide sequence when primers matched and otherwise by CDR3 amino acid sequence together with Vbeta and Jbeta genes. Sorting error was corrected by removing sequences shared between sorted populations at a frequency ratio of 2:1 or less, and the remaining shared sequences were assigned to the higher population. Donor-reactive sequences were defined as at least 5-fold expanded in CFSE-low cells versus unstimulated cells, with frequency of at least 0.01% in CFSE-low cells. Jensen-Shannon divergence calculated on the top 100 TCRbeta sequences ranked by frequency was used to measure repertoire divergence. For any sample with multiple sequencing runs, sorting error was corrected in each run separately before the runs were pooled. The table was pulled from immuneACCESS by TCRdb, which kept in-frame rearrangements only. Such tables lose some clones; where checked, under half of the loss comes from unresolved V genes, and the rest has no known cause. The DNA was the basis for D and trimming; V, J and clone size are from that table. Here the sample has some 55,000 clones; around 80% occur a single time. The top ten hold 4.5% to 6.5% of the sample.

These data are taken from a study of Tregs in tolerant kidney transplant recipients (dated by TCRdb to the late 2010s). Regarding the research as a whole: The study applied TCRbeta sequencing to find donor-specific regulatory T cells before combined kidney and bone marrow transplantation and then followed those same cells after transplant. TCRbeta repertoire sequencing was used in a few healthy controls to compare several methods for expanding Tregs specific for an allogeneic donor.

The CDR3, from cysteine to phenylalanine, totals 14 residues. Only the CDR3 region is kept as DNA, spanning 42 bases read in frame from base 1. From the germline V gene, CDR1 is SGDLS and CDR2 is YYNGEE. V loses 0 bases of germline sequence and J loses 5 bases, and the interval between the two ends is 11 bases. Summary of the overall study and its limitations: The study was limited by small patient numbers, and the findings need validation in larger populations and under other immunosuppression protocols. Biological reproducibility was not examined directly, but technical replication error appeared to be minimal. Expanding Tregs with activated donor B cells appeared to identify the most biologically relevant and donor-specific TCRbeta repertoire.

This receptor was identified in a human donor in good health. The material sequenced was CD4+ T cells from blood. This receptor chain uses TRBV9 and TRBJ2-5, with the D gene call left open. The DNA sequence is TGTGCCAGCAGCGTAGGGGGAACGTTTGAGACCCAGTACTTC. The encoded protein is CASSVGGTFETQYF.